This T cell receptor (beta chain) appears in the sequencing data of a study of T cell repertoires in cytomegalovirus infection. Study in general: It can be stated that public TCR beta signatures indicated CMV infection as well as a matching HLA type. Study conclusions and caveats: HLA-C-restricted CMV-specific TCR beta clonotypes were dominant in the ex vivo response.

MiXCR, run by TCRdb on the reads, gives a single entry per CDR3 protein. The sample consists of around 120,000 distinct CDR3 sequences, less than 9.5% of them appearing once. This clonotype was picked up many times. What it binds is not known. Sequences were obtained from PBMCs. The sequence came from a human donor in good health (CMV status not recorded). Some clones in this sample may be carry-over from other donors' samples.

This CDR3 reads CASRDEAPDTQYF. The CDR3 nucleotides read TGTGCCAGCAGGGATGAAGCACCAGATACGCAGTATTTT. J is TRBJ2-3 and V is TRBV28; D is undetermined. Between the trimmed V and J ends, which lost 6 bases and 4 bases, there was a span of 11 bases. The CDR3 is 13 amino acids. The germline CDR1 and CDR2 sequences are MDHEN and SYDVKM.